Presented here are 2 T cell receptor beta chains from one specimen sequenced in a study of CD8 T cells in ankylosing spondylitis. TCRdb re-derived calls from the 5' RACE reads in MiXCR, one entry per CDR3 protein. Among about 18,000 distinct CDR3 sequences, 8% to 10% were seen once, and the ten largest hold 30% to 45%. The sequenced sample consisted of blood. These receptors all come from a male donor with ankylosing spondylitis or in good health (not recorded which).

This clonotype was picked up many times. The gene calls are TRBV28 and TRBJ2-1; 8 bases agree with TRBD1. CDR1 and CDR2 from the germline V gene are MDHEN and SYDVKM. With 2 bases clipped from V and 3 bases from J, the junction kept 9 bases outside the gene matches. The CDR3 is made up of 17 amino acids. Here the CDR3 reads CASSLTIGQGHYNEQFF. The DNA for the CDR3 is TGTGCCAGCAGTTTAACGATTGGACAGGGCCACTACAATGAGCAGTTCTTC. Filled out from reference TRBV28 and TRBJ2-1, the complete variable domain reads DVKVTQSSRYLVKRTGEKVFLECVQDMDHENMFWYRQDPGLGLRLIYFSYDVKMKEKGDIPEGYSVSREKKERFSLILESASTNQTSMYLCASSLTIGQGHYNEQFFGPGTRLTVL.

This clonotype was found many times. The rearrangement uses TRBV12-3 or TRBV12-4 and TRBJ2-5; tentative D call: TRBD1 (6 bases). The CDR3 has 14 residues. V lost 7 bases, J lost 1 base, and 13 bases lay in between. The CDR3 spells CASNLRTAQETQYF. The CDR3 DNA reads TGTGCCAGCAACCTCAGGACAGCCCAAGAGACCCAGTACTTC.